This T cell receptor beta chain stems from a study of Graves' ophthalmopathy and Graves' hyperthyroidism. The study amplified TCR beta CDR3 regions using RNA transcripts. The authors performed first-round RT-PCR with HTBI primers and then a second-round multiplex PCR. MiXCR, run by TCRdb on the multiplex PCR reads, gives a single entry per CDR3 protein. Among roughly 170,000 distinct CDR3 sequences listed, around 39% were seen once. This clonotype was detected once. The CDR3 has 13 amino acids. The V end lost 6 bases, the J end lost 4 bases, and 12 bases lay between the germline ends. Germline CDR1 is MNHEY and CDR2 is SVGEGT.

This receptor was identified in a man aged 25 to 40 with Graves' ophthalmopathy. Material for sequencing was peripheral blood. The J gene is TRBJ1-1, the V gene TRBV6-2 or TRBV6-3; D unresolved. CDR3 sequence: CASRPGPFTEAFF. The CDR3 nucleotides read TGTGCCAGCAGACCCGGACCCTTCACTGAAGCTTTCTTT.